The rows below give T cell receptor beta chains drawn from one sample of a study of blood T cell repertoires in COVID-19. TCRdb's table, derived via immunoSEQ multiplex PCR, lists solely in-frame clones and lacks some. The data show around 290,000 clones, with 75% to 90% seen just once and about 4.6% held by the top ten. The sequencing sample was made of peripheral blood. The source of these receptors is a man between 35 and 55 years old with acute or convalescent COVID-19. Each CDR3 is given with its conserved first and last residue. Each record gives: V gene, clone size, J gene, D gene, CDR3 protein, CDR3 DNA. D genes are given only for firm matches. Some rows have no size entry. The others give once, few or many, or a class for an expanded clone.

TRBV19	.	TRBJ2-3	TRBD2	CASSPGLAGAYTDTQYF	TGTGCCAGTAGTCCGGGACTAGCGGGGGCCTACACAGATACGCAGTATTTT
TRBV7-2	.	TRBJ2-5	TRBD1	CASSLGQASGTQYF	TGTGCCAGCAGCCTCGGACAGGCCTCAGGGACCCAGTACTTC
TRBV18	.	TRBJ2-7	.	CASSPGPSYEQYF	TGTGCCAGCTCACCTGGGCCGAGCTACGAGCAGTACTTC
TRBV5-1	.	TRBJ1-1	.	CASSVSRVDTEAFF	TGCGCCAGCAGCGTATCCAGGGTGGACACTGAAGCTTTCTTT
TRBV5-5	.	TRBJ2-1	TRBD1	CASYFPGQGYNEQFF	TGTGCCAGCTACTTTCCGGGACAGGGTTACAATGAGCAGTTCTTC
TRBV6-1	once	TRBJ1-2	.	CASSELSANYGYTF	TGTGCCAGCAGTGAACTTTCAGCTAACTATGGCTACACCTTC
TRBV7-8	.	TRBJ1-2	TRBD1	CASSLRTGAKNAGYTF	TGTGCCAGCAGCCTCCGGACAGGGGCAAAAAATGCTGGCTACACCTTC
TRBV9	.	TRBJ2-7	TRBD1	CASSVEGAPGEQYF	TGTGCCAGCAGCGTAGAGGGGGCGCCGGGAGAGCAGTACTTC
TRBV2	once	TRBJ2-1	.	CASSFGAGEQFF	TGTGCCAGCAGTTTCGGCGCAGGTGAGCAGTTCTTC
TRBV25-1	.	TRBJ2-1	.	CASSDVLVYNEQFF	TGTGCCAGCTCTGACGTCCTAGTCTACAATGAGCAGTTCTTC
TRBV10-1	few	TRBJ1-4	.	CASSESSAGDEKLFF	TGCGCCAGCAGTGAGTCGTCGGCAGGGGATGAAAAACTGTTTTTT
TRBV9	few	TRBJ2-3	TRBD2	CASSASPGGPGTQYF	TGTGCCAGCAGCGCCTCCCCGGGGGGGCCAGGAACGCAGTATTTT
TRBV6-1	.	TRBJ2-3	.	CASSVSGGQMIDTQYF	TGTGCCAGCAGTGTCTCCGGAGGACAGATGATAGATACGCAGTATTTT
TRBV11-2	.	TRBJ2-7	.	CASSPTAPSYEQYF	TGTGCCAGCAGCCCAACAGCACCATCCTACGAGCAGTACTTC
TRBV7-9	.	TRBJ1-4	TRBD1	CASSRGQGQEKLFF	TGTGCCAGCAGCCGAGGACAGGGTCAAGAAAAACTGTTTTTT
TRBV6-5	few	TRBJ2-7	.	CASSYSDYYRVCEQYF	TGTGCCAGCAGTTACTCCGACTACTACAGAGTCTGCGAGCAGTACTTC
TRBV27	once	TRBJ2-7	.	CASSPRQASYEQYF	TGTGCCAGCAGTCCGCGACAGGCTTCCTACGAGCAGTACTTC
TRBV29-1	.	TRBJ2-1	.	CSAKPQVDEQFF	TGCAGCGCCAAACCACAGGTCGATGAGCAGTTCTTC
TRBV6-5	.	TRBJ1-5	TRBD1	CATRYRGLDNQPQHF	TGTGCCACCAGATACAGGGGGCTGGACAATCAGCCCCAGCATTTT
TRBV9	.	TRBJ2-2	.	CASSVGGLGTGELFF	TGTGCCAGCAGCGTAGGCGGCCTGGGTACCGGGGAGCTGTTTTTT
TRBV6-5	.	TRBJ2-5	.	CASSYGGETQYF	TGTGCCAGCAGTTACGGCGGGGAGACCCAGTACTTC
TRBV18	.	TRBJ2-7	.	CASSPRGGRSYEQYF	TGTGCCAGCTCACCTAGGGGGGGACGCTCCTACGAGCAGTACTTC
TRBV24-1	.	TRBJ2-1	.	CATSDLETKYYNEQFF	TGTGCCACCAGTGATTTAGAGACTAAGTACTACAATGAGCAGTTCTTC
TRBV6-5	.	TRBJ1-5	.	CATTRGSLPQHF	TGTGCCACCACACGGGGGTCCCTCCCCCAGCATTTT
TRBV11-3	.	TRBJ2-1	.	CASSPGDSYNEQFF	TGTGCCAGCAGCCCCGGGGATTCCTACAATGAGCAGTTCTTC
TRBV2	once	TRBJ1-5	.	CASSERWSGQPQHF	TGTGCCAGCAGTGAGAGGTGGTCGGGGCAGCCCCAGCATTTT
TRBV4-1	.	TRBJ1-3	TRBD1	CASSQPGTESSGNTIYF	TGCGCCAGCAGCCAACCCGGGACAGAATCCTCTGGAAACACCATATATTTT
TRBV30	.	TRBJ1-1	.	CAWQGQTNTEAFF	TGTGCCTGGCAAGGACAGACGAACACTGAAGCTTTCTTT
TRBV23-1	.	TRBJ1-2	TRBD1	CASFRGGDRGYTF	TGCGCCAGCTTCCGAGGGGGCGATCGAGGCTACACCTTC
TRBV7-9	.	TRBJ1-1	.	CASSSGYQGAGVTEAFF	TGTGCCAGCAGCTCGGGATATCAGGGCGCAGGGGTCACTGAAGCTTTCTTT
TRBV5-1	.	TRBJ2-1	.	CASSSVNQWEQFF	TGCGCCAGCAGCTCAGTAAACCAATGGGAGCAGTTCTTC
TRBV3-1/TRBV3-2	.	TRBJ1-6	.	CASSQDGGRNSPLHF	TGTGCCAGCAGCCAAGACGGGGGTAGGAATTCACCCCTCCACTTT
TRBV3-1/TRBV3-2	.	TRBJ2-2	.	CASSQDRSSAGELFF	TGTGCCAGCAGCCAAGATCGTTCTAGCGCCGGGGAGCTGTTTTTT
TRBV2	.	TRBJ1-5	TRBD1	CASSPGQGKRNGNQPQHF	TGTGCCAGCAGTCCGGGACAGGGTAAACGAAATGGCAATCAGCCCCAGCATTTT
TRBV5-1	.	TRBJ2-3	TRBD2	CASSLGGGASDTQYF	TGCGCCAGCAGCTTGGGCGGGGGGGCTAGTGATACGCAGTATTTT
TRBV27	.	TRBJ1-2	.	CASSLKLGGDYGYTF	TGTGCCAGCAGTTTAAAATTAGGAGGAGACTATGGCTACACCTTC
TRBV7-2	.	TRBJ2-7	.	CASSESYEQYF	TGTGCCAGCAGCGAGTCCTACGAGCAGTACTTC
TRBV5-1	few	TRBJ1-2	TRBD1	CASSLGQLLGGYTF	TGCGCCAGCAGTCTGGGACAGCTATTGGGCGGCTACACCTTC
TRBV5-1	.	TRBJ1-2	.	CASSGSEGGNYGYTF	TGCGCCAGCAGCGGGTCTGAGGGTGGTAACTATGGCTACACCTTC
TRBV19	.	TRBJ1-2	.	CASSMKQGGGYTF	TGTGCCAGTAGTATGAAGCAGGGCGGAGGCTACACCTTC
TRBV7-6	.	TRBJ2-1	.	CASSLVLSAAAYNEQFF	TGTGCCAGCAGCTTAGTTCTATCGGCGGCAGCCTACAATGAGCAGTTCTTC
TRBV25-1	.	TRBJ1-1	.	CASSEYSGNTEAFF	TGTGCCAGCAGTGAATATTCCGGGAACACTGAAGCTTTCTTT
TRBV10-1	once	TRBJ2-1	TRBD2	CASSGTRGLEQFF	TGCGCCAGCAGCGGGACTAGGGGCTTGGAGCAGTTCTTC
TRBV12-3/TRBV12-4	.	TRBJ2-7	.	CASSRGARYEQYF	TGTGCCAGCAGTCGGGGGGCCCGATACGAGCAGTACTTC
TRBV11-2	.	TRBJ2-7	TRBD1	CASSFSTGGEQYF	TGTGCCAGCAGCTTCTCGACAGGGGGCGAGCAGTACTTC
TRBV5-1	.	TRBJ2-1	TRBD2	CASSLVAGGDYNEQFF	TGCGCCAGCAGCTTGGTTGCGGGGGGTGACTACAATGAGCAGTTCTTC
TRBV7-9	.	TRBJ1-5	TRBD1	CASSRTGGTEPQHF	TGTGCCAGCAGCCGTACAGGGGGCACGGAGCCCCAGCATTTT
TRBV7-8	.	TRBJ1-1	TRBD1	CASSLVGQGMTEAFF	TGTGCCAGCAGCTTAGTGGGACAGGGAATGACTGAAGCTTTCTTT
TRBV10-3	.	TRBJ1-1	TRBD1	CAISGQGMNTEAFF	TGTGCCATCAGTGGACAGGGGATGAACACTGAAGCTTTCTTT
TRBV7-7	.	TRBJ1-3	.	CASSPGGGKHIYF	TGTGCCAGCAGCCCCGGAGGAGGGAAACACATATATTTT
TRBV2	.	TRBJ1-6	.	CASKGVGANSPLHF	TGTGCCAGCAAGGGGGTAGGGGCCAATTCACCCCTCCACTTT
TRBV5-4	.	TRBJ1-1	.	CASSSSLSNTEAFF	TGTGCCAGCAGCTCGTCTCTGTCCAACACTGAAGCTTTCTTT